These 7 T cell receptor beta chains were all obtained from the same sample, sequenced in a study of T cell changes during pregnancy in multiple sclerosis. Produced via immunoSEQ multiplex PCR; TCRdb's table is partial and in-frame only. There are tens of thousands of clones in the sample; almost 90% occur only once, and about 5.1% lies in the top ten. The source was peripheral blood, collected after pregnancy. The receptor set was obtained from a female donor in good health, enrolled as a control in a pregnancy study.

V and J are TRBV19 and TRBJ2-1; 10 bases fit TRBD2. This CDR3 is 11 amino acids long. Losses at the gene ends were 7 bases for V and 13 bases for J; bases not matched to a gene: 4. Germline-derived CDR1 and CDR2 are LNHDA and SQIVND (reference sequence). DNA for the CDR3: TGTGCCAGTAAAACTAGCGGGGCCCAGTTCTTC. It encodes CASKTSGAQFF.

The chain is built from TRBV10-2 and TRBJ2-1; no clear D gene. The germline gives CDR1 WSHSY, CDR2 SAAADI. The CDR3 is made up of 13 amino acids. V was cut by 3 bases and J by 3 bases, with 6 bases left in between. CDR3 DNA: TGCGCCAGCAGTGAACAGAGCTACAATGAGCAGTTCTTC. As protein: CASSEQSYNEQFF.

V is TRBV27 and J is TRBJ2-7, with D maybe TRBD2 (6 bases). The length of the CDR3 is 14 residues. From germline, CDR1 is MNHEY and CDR2 SMNVEV (reference sequence). Trimming cost V 4 bases and J 5 bases, with 15 bases left between them. CDR3 coding DNA: TGTGCCAGCAGTTCCATCGGGAGAGATGACGAGCAGTACTTC. As protein: CASSSIGRDDEQYF.

V gene TRBV5-1 combines with J gene TRBJ2-4; TRBD2 matches at 13 bases. Per the germline V gene, CDR1 is SGHRS and CDR2 is YFSETQ. V lost 5 bases, J lost 6 bases, and 11 bases stayed unmatched. The CDR3 length is 17 residues. CDR3: CASRDGLAGEDPNIQYF. Here the CDR3 DNA reads TGCGCCAGCAGGGATGGACTAGCGGGAGAAGACCCAAACATTCAGTACTTC.

The chain recombines TRBV10-3 with TRBJ2-5, with D perhaps TRBD2 (5 bases). V was clipped by 0 bases and J by 4 bases, with 12 bases between them. The CDR3 spans 15 residues. Germline CDR1 reads ENHRY; CDR2 reads SYGVKD. The CDR3 nucleotides are TGTGCCATCAGTGAGTCGGGCGGGTCAGGAGAGACCCAGTACTTC. This codes for CAISESGGSGETQYF.

J is TRBJ2-7 and V is TRBV28, with unresolved D. Germline assignment: CDR1 MDHEN and CDR2 SYDVKM. V was clipped by 6 bases and J by 3 bases, with 6 bases between them. CDR3 length: 11 amino acids. Here the CDR3 DNA reads TGTGCCAGCAGCGCCAGCTACGAGCAGTACTTC. It translates to CASSASYEQYF. Based on the CDR3 plus reference TRBV28 and TRBJ2-7, the full variable domain is DVKVTQSSRYLVKRTGEKVFLECVQDMDHENMFWYRQDPGLGLRLIYFSYDVKMKEKGDIPEGYSVSREKKERFSLILESASTNQTSMYLCASSASYEQYFGPGTRLTVT.

The rearrangement uses TRBV5-6 and TRBJ2-1; unclear D gene. The CDR3 consists of 14 residues. Germline assignment: CDR1 SGHDT and CDR2 YYEEEE. With 4 bases removed from V and 2 bases from J, the gap between germline ends came to 10 bases. The DNA of the CDR3 is TGTGCCAGCAGCCCAAGCGATCCCTACAATGAGCAGTTCTTC. This sequence encodes CASSPSDPYNEQFF.